This T cell receptor (beta chain) was captured in a study of T cell responses to AZD1222 COVID-19 vaccine. Assay used: immunoSEQ multiplex PCR; TCRdb lists only in-frame clones, some missing. Among approximately 80,000 clones listed, 70% to 90% were seen once. Points from the study as a whole: Repertoire sampling happened only post peak T cell response. Donors, mostly white British, included more females; clonal diversity was possibly underestimated.

Worth noting for this clone: Its antigen remains unknown.

The sample was peripheral blood, taken on day 0 of AZD1222 vaccination. This clonotype was sampled from an adult in good health.

The CDR3 region is CASSVAPLARNTGELFF. As DNA, the CDR3 is TGTGCCAGCAGCGTAGCTCCCCTAGCGAGGAACACCGGGGAGCTGTTTTTT. The rearrangement uses TRBV9 and TRBJ2-2; D is perhaps TRBD2 (6 bases). The CDR3 is made up of 17 amino acids. Germline assignment: CDR1 SGDLS and CDR2 YYNGEE. Trimming stripped 0 bases from V and 1 base from J, with 13 bases between. Combining the CDR3 with reference TRBV9 and TRBJ2-2 gives the whole variable domain DSGVTQTPKHLITATGQRVTLRCSPRSGDLSVYWYQQSLDQGLQFLIQYYNGEERAKGNILERFSAQQFPDLHSELNLSSLELGDSALYFCASSVAPLARNTGELFFGEGSRLTVL.